The entry that follows covers one TCR beta chain sequence. Measured with immunoSEQ multiplex PCR; TCRdb has only the in-frame clones, and not every one. This sample yields tens of thousands of clones, of which roughly 76% are seen a single time; 15% to 20% belongs to the top ten. CDR3 length equals 13 residues. Trimming took off 3 bases at V and 8 bases at J, with 14 bases between the two ends. Looked up from germline, CDR1 is SGDLS and CDR2 is YYNGEE. This sample is drawn from a study of OX40 agonist ivuxolimab in advanced cancers. The material was CD4+ or CD8+ T cells sorted from blood, obtained in a trial of the OX40 agonist ivuxolimab. The chain is built from TRBV9 and TRBJ1-2, with D perhaps TRBD1 (5 bases). This receptor was taken from an adult with an advanced solid tumor such as melanoma, head and neck, liver or kidney cancer. CDR3 sequence reads: CASSATAGSGYTF. The CDR3 DNA reads as TGTGCCAGCAGCGCGACCGCAGGGAGCGGCTACACCTTC.